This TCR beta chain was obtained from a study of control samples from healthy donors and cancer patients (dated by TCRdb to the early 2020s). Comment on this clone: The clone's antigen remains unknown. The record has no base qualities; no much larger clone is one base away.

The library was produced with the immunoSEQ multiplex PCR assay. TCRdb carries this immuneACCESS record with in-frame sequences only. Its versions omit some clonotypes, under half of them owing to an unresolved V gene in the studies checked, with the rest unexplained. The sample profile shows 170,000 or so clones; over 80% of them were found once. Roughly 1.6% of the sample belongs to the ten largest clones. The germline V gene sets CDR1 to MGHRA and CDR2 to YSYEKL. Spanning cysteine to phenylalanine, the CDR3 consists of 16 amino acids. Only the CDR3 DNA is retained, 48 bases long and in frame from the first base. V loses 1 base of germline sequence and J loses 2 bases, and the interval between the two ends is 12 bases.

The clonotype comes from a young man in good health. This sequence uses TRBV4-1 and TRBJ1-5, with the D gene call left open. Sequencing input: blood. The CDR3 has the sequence CASSQVVGRGNQPQHF. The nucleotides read TGCGCCAGCAGCCAAGTCGTGGGGAGGGGCAATCAGCCCCAGCATTTT.